This T cell receptor (beta chain) was identified in a study of tumor and adjacent non-tumor tissue in lung cancer. This sample's RNA came from whole unsorted tissue. More than 3 cm separated this lung sample from the edge of the tumor. The library came from three nested PCR rounds adapted from ARM-PCR protocols. MiXCR, run by TCRdb on the multiplex PCR reads, gives a single entry per CDR3 protein. The sample yields tens of thousands of distinct CDR3 sequences, roughly 60% seen once. This CDR3 spans 15 amino acids. Trimming removed 5 bases from V and 4 bases from J, with 17 bases in between. Germline V gene lookup returns CDR1 SGHVS and CDR2 FQNEAQ.

The sample taken for sequencing was distant non-tumor lung tissue. The chain is built from TRBV7-8 and TRBJ1-2; D possibly corresponds to TRBD1 (6 bases). The origin of this receptor is a woman between 40 and 50 years old with non-small cell lung cancer. The CDR3, as DNA: TGTGCCAGCAGCATACACAGGGAAATATTCTATGGCTACACCTTC. Translating it yields CASSIHREIFYGYTF.